This TCR beta chain was recorded in a study of cytomegalovirus exposure and HLA in healthy donors (dated by TCRdb to 2017 to 2019). Regarding the complete study: An earlier analysis of 587 of the donors reported 276 Gb of sequence data and approximately 120 million unique TCR beta sequences obtained from about 180 million T cells. Roughly 300 gigabases of sequencing data and approximately 85 million unique TCR sequences were included in an early release covering 500 to 750 HLA-typed donors. Of the 300 to 450 genotyped donors, less than 85% were placed in the genetic ancestry cluster associated with self-reported Caucasian donors. The study was designed to test whether signatures of past pathogen exposure could be identified by cataloging public T cell receptors. The study used immunosequencing to profile the T cell repertoires of approximately 650 subjects and linked those repertoires to cytomegalovirus serostatus. A separate validation cohort of more than 100 different subjects was used in addition to the roughly 670-subject first cohort. To predict cytomegalovirus infection status, the study combined high-throughput TCR immunosequencing, statistical association of individual TCRs with disease status, and machine learning. A later analysis re-examined previously published TCR beta repertoires from just over 650 donors and added high-resolution HLA genotyping to investigate patterns of TCR occurrence. In the later analysis, no new phenotypic data were used to find candidate immune exposures; instead, reliance was placed on TCR beta sequences and their occurrence across donors. An earlier analysis of around 580 of the donors used high-throughput TCR beta sequencing to judge whether each TCR beta V gene segment behaved as functional or pseudogenic. Donor age, sex, ethnicity and CMV serostatus were compiled together with the repertoire data. Genome-wide SNP genotypes for about 65% of the roughly 670 donors were used in a later genetic analysis, which treated that subset as a discovery cohort. All discovery cohort repertoires had been generated on a single sequencing platform. Both class I and class II loci were covered by HLA typing, at four-digit resolution. The number of typed donors differed by locus: about 620-640 for A, B, C, DRB1 and DQB1; 500 to 550 for DQA1; approximately 600 for DPA1; and around 450 for DPB1. Five DR-DQ haplotypes were treated as single units for association and clustering because of strong linkage in the cohort. Among 300 to 500 genotyped donors of the cohort, an average of approximately 200,000 unique TCR beta nucleotide sequences was sequenced per donor, of which about 19% were non-productive.

In total, over 600 healthy bone marrow donors made up the cohort. Cohort members were all nominally healthy when sampled, although unrecorded immune exposures were likely present. The donor tested CMV seropositive and was one of the 289 seropositive cohort members. Each donor provided a peripheral blood sample, and peripheral blood mononuclear cells were used for TCR beta sequencing. Genomic DNA was extracted from the blood cell samples with the Qiagen DNeasy Blood Extraction Kit. Notes on this clone: Its antigen remains unidentified. Base qualities were left out, and no much larger clone turns up one base away.

According to the germline V gene, CDR1 reads SGHAT and CDR2 reads FQNNGV. Including cysteine and phenylalanine, the CDR3 has 14 amino acids. Just the 42-base CDR3 DNA is kept, in frame starting at base 1. V sheds 5 bases and J sheds 5 bases, leaving 13 bases between their ends. Study-wide findings and limitations: While some public TCRs were present in many individuals, most TCR sequences turned up only very rarely across donors. For the cohort, immune exposure information was limited to CMV serostatus. The authors suggested that the approach could potentially be extended to other disease states and immunological phenotypes. Correlated functional status among segregating V segments might reflect linkage disequilibrium, but an unknown experimental factor could not be ruled out. In a later analysis, TCR association rates were found to vary across HLA loci, with the most associated TCRs seen for DRB1 alleles and the fewest for HLA-C alleles. Most CMV-associated TCR beta chains appeared to be HLA-restricted in a later analysis, and the HLA associations seemed to be driven largely by CMV exposure. Because counts were too low, around 17 rarely observed V segments, including chromosome 9 orphons, were left out of the earlier analysis of 587 of the donors. The study listed 150 to 200 TCR beta chains as associated with cytomegalovirus. Presence/absence analyses assumed roughly uniform sequencing depth across donors, an assumption that may not hold. This cohort had only TCR beta chains sequenced, and the lack of alpha or paired-chain data limited which features could be detected. Three of the identified cytomegalovirus-associated TCR beta chains were confirmed in vitro to be specific for cytomegalovirus antigens. When HLA alleles, especially DR and DQ, strongly co-occurred, attributing TCR associations to individual alleles was difficult. A later analysis found that HLA-associated TCR beta chains were more clonally expanded and had lower generation probabilities than equally common non-associated chains. Because the 87-base-pair reads could not distinguish some IMGT-functional V segments, including TRBV6-2 and TRBV6-3, those segments were excluded. An association between a missense DCLRE1C variant and V-gene and J-gene trimming of TCR beta chains was found in a later genetic analysis and replicated in an independent cohort. A further reported finding was that TCR beta sequences accurately predicted the HLA-A and HLA-B alleles for most subjects in the first cohort. Because some donors lacked HLA typing at each locus, the association tests relied only on the typed subset. According to a later genetic analysis, donors in an Asian-associated ancestry cluster had fewer N-insertions in productive TCRs than the approximately 630-donor mean. At a false discovery rate of 0.05, a later analysis linked about 16,000 TCR beta sequences to specific HLA alleles. A cluster of highly shared sequence variants was judged likely to represent a technical artifact of the sequencing pipeline. According to a later analysis, parvovirus B19, influenza, CMV and Epstein-Barr virus appeared linked to several top co-occurrence clusters. The classifier was reported to diagnose cytomegalovirus status with high specificity and sensitivity in both the original and validation cohorts. Broadly in line with IMGT annotations, most TCR beta V segments showed up in productive rearrangements about 90% or about 30% of the time in an earlier analysis of 450 to 750 of the donors.

Libraries came from the immunoSEQ multiplex PCR assay. The multiplex PCR relied on a mix of 60 forward primers for TCR Vbeta segments and 13 reverse primers for TCR Jbeta segments. The CDR3 region of rearranged TCR beta genes was amplified from genomic DNA by a multiplex PCR assay. The Illumina HiSeq System was used to sequence the amplified TCR beta libraries as 87-base-pair reads. The paper's processing steps were these. A later analysis counted tens of millions of unique TCR beta chains across the 550 to 750 repertoires, and some 12 million of these chains were shared by at least two donors. A nearest-neighbor algorithm error-corrected the raw reads and collapsed the reads into unique sequences, merging closely related sequences to remove PCR and sequencing errors. To assign V, D and J gene segments, CDR3 sequences were aligned to IMGT reference sequences. For a sequence to be retained, a match of at least six nucleotides to both a V gene segment and a J gene segment was required. A rearrangement counted as productive if the CDR3 had no stop codons and remained in frame with V and J, and every other rearrangement counted as non-productive. CDR3 was defined according to IMGT convention as the region running from the second conserved V-encoded cysteine to the conserved J-encoded phenylalanine. In an earlier analysis of more than 550 of the donors, sequences lacking an unambiguous match to a single V gene segment were excluded. An earlier analysis of approximately 590 of the donors called V segments functional above 56.7% productive rearrangements and segregating when the between-donor standard deviation exceeded 5%. To diagnose cytomegalovirus status from the catalog of TCR beta chain sequences, a statistical classification framework was built. V and J gene assignment, in a later analysis, came from comparing TCR nucleotide sequences with IMGT/GENE-DB human TR gene sequences. In a later analysis, CDR3 sequences and most-parsimonious VDJ recombination scenarios were assigned using the TCRdist pipeline. In a later analysis, each TCR beta chain was defined by its CDR3 amino acid sequence together with its V-gene family, and reads without a unique V-gene family were excluded. To address suspected cross-contamination and a sequencing artifact, a later analysis removed several hundred highly shared, low-generation-probability nucleotide sequences. For each public chain, a later analysis derived a clonal expansion index from normalized ranks of inferred template counts within each repertoire. In a later analysis, generation probabilities were computed using a VDJ recombination model fitted to out-of-frame rearrangements, and the results were checked against IGoR. Hypergeometric tests were used in a later analysis to score TCR-TCR, TCR-HLA and TCR-CMV co-occurrence, with a repertoire-size bias correction applied to the TCR pairs. False discovery rates were estimated in a later analysis by permuting HLA or CMV assignments 20 times. In a later analysis, co-occurring TCRs were grouped using DBSCAN, with TCRdist sequence similarity added in when clustering inside HLA-allele-positive subsets. Repertoires with fewer than 30,000 or more than 120,000 public chains were left out of co-occurrence clustering, as were about 5 repertoires with anomalous nucleotide sharing. Not all clones reach the TCRdb copy of this immuneACCESS table, which keeps in-frame sequences only. Checked studies attribute under half of the gap to unresolved V genes and leave the rest unexplained. That table is the source of V, J and clone size, and D and trimming were worked out from the DNA. A total of about 160,000 clones appear in this sample, 65% to 90% of them only once. The ten largest clonotypes hold under 8% of the sample.

This receptor was taken from a man between 45 and 60 years old in good health and CMV-seropositive. Sequencing was performed on PBMCs. The chain is encoded by TRBV11-2 joined to TRBJ2-1; a weak D assignment points to TRBD2 (5 bases agree). The CDR3 corresponds to CASSISGGDNEQFF. DNA sequence: TGTGCCAGCAGCATTAGTGGAGGCGACAATGAGCAGTTCTTC.